The clone carrying this T cell receptor (beta chain) was detected many times. This sample was taken from a study of neurological immune-mediated disorders. The overall study: The 35 or so patients with multiple sclerosis comprised about 31 relapsing-remitting cases and 3 secondary progressive cases.

CDR3 length equals 14 residues. Germline assignment: CDR1 DFQATT and CDR2 SNEGSKA (reference sequence). The junction had 6 bases not matched to a gene; V was cut back by 4 bases and J by 5 bases. PBMCs numbering 2 million and stored at -80 C yielded the unsorted libraries. TCRdb used MiXCR to reprocess the 5' RACE reads, holding one entry per CDR3 protein. The profile shows 45,000 to 65,000 distinct CDR3 sequences, about 3% of them singletons. The sequence came from a man aged 35-49 years with multiple sclerosis. V gene TRBV20-1 combines with J gene TRBJ2-3; 10 bases agree with TRBD2. Specimen: PBMCs. Written as DNA, the CDR3 is TGCAGTGCTATAGCCCTAGCGGGGGTAGATACGCAGTATTTT. It codes for CSAIALAGVDTQYF.